This entry lists 14 T cell receptor beta chains sequenced from one sample in a study of blood T cell repertoires in COVID-19. The repertoire was sequenced with immunoSEQ multiplex PCR; TCRdb's copy has only in-frame clones and lacks some. In the table there are fewer than 250,000 clones, about 87% of which are singletons. The sequenced sample was peripheral blood. These receptors were collected from a man aged 70 or older with acute or convalescent COVID-19.

The rearrangement joins TRBV30 to TRBJ1-6; weak D call: TRBD1 (6 bases). Germline assignment: CDR1 GTSNPN and CDR2 SVGIG (reference sequence). The CDR3 sequence is 17 residues long. V lost 3 bases to trimming and J lost 0 bases, with 15 bases between them. The CDR3 coding sequence is TGTGCCTGGAGGGGGGGGACATCGAGCTCCTATAATTCACCCCTCCACTTT. Translating gives CAWRGGTSSSYNSPLHF. The full variable domain, rest sourced from reference TRBV30 and TRBJ1-6, is SQTIHQWPATLVQPVGSPLSLECTVEGTSNPNLYWYRQAAGRGLQLLFYSVGIGQISSEVPQNLSASRPQDRQFILSSKKLLLSDSGFYLCAWRGGTSSSYNSPLHFGNGTRLTVT.

V is TRBV14 and J is TRBJ2-7, with 8 positions matching TRBD1. Germline values: CDR1 SGHDN, CDR2 FVKESK. The CDR3 has 16 amino acids. Losses at the gene ends were 4 bases for V and 3 bases for J; bases not matched to a gene: 11. CDR3 region: CASSRMAGTGNYEQYF. The CDR3 nucleotides are TGTGCCAGCAGCCGAATGGCGGGGACAGGAAACTACGAGCAGTACTTC.

This clone was found once. The V call is TRBV6-6, the J call TRBJ2-2; 8 bases agree with TRBD1. The germline V gene encodes CDR1 MNHNY and CDR2 SVGAGI (reference sequence). The CDR3 covers 15 residues. Losses at the gene ends were 5 bases for V and 4 bases for J; bases not matched to a gene: 6. The CDR3 coding sequence is TGTGCCAGCAGTCGGGGACAGGTGGGCACCGGGGAGCTGTTTTTT. It translates to CASSRGQVGTGELFF.

This clone showed up just once. V gene TRBV7-8 combines with J gene TRBJ1-5; unclear D gene. Trimming cost V 5 bases and J 0 bases, with 11 bases left between them. The CDR3 consists of 15 residues. CDR1 is SGHVS, CDR2 FQNEAQ, per germline. The CDR3 sequence is CASSPAGYSNQPQHF. CDR3 bases: TGTGCCAGCAGCCCCGCGGGGTATAGCAATCAGCCCCAGCATTTT.

The rearrangement joins TRBV4-3 to TRBJ2-7; 10 positions match TRBD1. Trimming at V came to 1 base and at J to 4 bases, leaving 4 bases not matched to a gene. This CDR3 region has 15 residues. The germline V gene has CDR1 LGHNA and CDR2 YSLEER. In DNA form, the CDR3 reads TGCGCCAGCAGCCAAGCCCCGGGACAGGGGTACGAGCAGTACTTC. This gives the protein CASSQAPGQGYEQYF.

This chain uses TRBV6-1 with TRBJ1-3, with TRBD1 matching 7 bases. Germline V gene lookup returns CDR1 MNHNS and CDR2 SASEGT. V trimming: 2 bases; J trimming: 2 bases; junction bases outside the gene matches: 3. The CDR3 is 15 residues long. DNA for the CDR3: TGTGCCAGCAGTGAAACTGACAGGGCTGGAAACACCATATATTTT. Its translation is CASSETDRAGNTIYF.

The CDR3 spells CASSLVSAGNNYGYTF. The CDR3 coding sequence is TGTGCCAGCAGCTTAGTGTCGGCAGGGAATAACTATGGCTACACCTTC. The chain uses TRBV7-2 and TRBJ1-2, with D perhaps TRBD1 (5 bases). The CDR3 runs 16 residues. V gave up 1 base and J gave up 1 base, with 13 bases separating them. Germline CDR1 and CDR2: SGHTA and FQGNSA.

The chain uses TRBV19 and TRBJ1-5; 7 bases fit TRBD1. After removal of 4 bases from V and 0 bases from J, the junction contained 6 bases not matched to a gene. The CDR3 loop spans 16 amino acids. CDR1 is LNHDA and CDR2 is SQIVND in the germline V gene (reference sequence). The CDR3 loop reads CASSTRTGHSNQPQHF. The CDR3, as DNA: TGTGCCAGTAGTACTAGGACAGGCCATAGCAATCAGCCCCAGCATTTT. Full variable domain (remainder filled in from reference TRBV19 and TRBJ1-5): DGGITQSPKYLFRKEGQNVTLSCEQNLNHDAMYWYRQDPGQGLRLIYYSQIVNDFQKGDIAEGYSVSREKKESFPLTVTSAQKNPTAFYLCASSTRTGHSNQPQHFGDGTRLSIL.

The chain combines TRBV18 with TRBJ2-1; D remains ambiguous. The V and J ends lost 5 bases and 4 bases respectively, with 9 bases between them. CDR3 length: 13 residues. Per the germline V gene, CDR1 is KGHSH and CDR2 is LQKENI. DNA of the CDR3: TGTGCCAGCTCAACCGACTGGTACAATGAGCAGTTCTTC. Its protein product is CASSTDWYNEQFF. The variable domain in full, completed from reference TRBV18 and TRBJ2-1, reads NAGVMQNPRHLVRRRGQEARLRCSPMKGHSHVYWYRQLPEEGLKFMVYLQKENIIDESGMPKERFSAEFPKEGPSILRIQQVVRGDSAAYFCASSTDWYNEQFFGPGTRLTVL.

CDR3 amino acids: CASSLDVTGTTEAFF. Here the CDR3 DNA reads TGCGCCAGCAGCTTGGATGTAACAGGGACCACTGAAGCTTTCTTT. The chain carries TRBV5-1 and TRBJ1-1; TRBD1 might be the D (6 bases). The V gene's germline CDR1 is SGHRS and CDR2 YFSETQ. The V end was cut by 0 bases, the J end by 4 bases, with 13 bases between. CDR3 size: 15 residues.

This clone was detected only a few times. V and J are TRBV5-4 and TRBJ2-3; TRBD2 matches 14 bases. The CDR3 spans 17 residues. J gave up 8 bases and V 0 bases, and 8 bases lay outside the gene matches. Germline lookup yields CDR1 SGHNT and CDR2 YYREEE (reference sequence). CDR3 loop: CASSLGGLAGEVGTQYF. Here the CDR3 DNA reads TGTGCCAGCAGCTTGGGGGGACTAGCGGGAGAAGTGGGTACGCAGTATTTT.

CDR3 sequence: CASSRTALAEAFF. The CDR3, as DNA: TGTGCCAGCAGTCGCACAGCTCTTGCGGAAGCTTTCTTT. J is TRBJ1-1 and V is TRBV12-3 or TRBV12-4, with D unresolved. Trimming shortened V by 5 bases and J by 8 bases, and 15 bases separated the two germline ends. The CDR3 covers 13 residues.

The chain carries TRBV7-8 and TRBJ2-1; 7 nucleotides line up with TRBD2. Germline lookup yields CDR1 SGHVS and CDR2 FQNEAQ. After removal of 5 bases from V and 9 bases from J, the junction contained 16 bases not matched to a gene. The CDR3 runs 16 residues. The CDR3 spells CASSQKVELAKSEQFF. The CDR3 bases are TGTGCCAGCAGCCAAAAAGTGGAACTAGCGAAGAGTGAGCAGTTCTTC.

This chain uses TRBV2 with TRBJ1-1, with TRBD1 as a possible D gene (5 bases). This CDR3 spans 13 amino acids. V was cut by 4 bases and J by 6 bases, with 12 bases left in between. CDR1 and CDR2 from the germline V gene are SNHLY and FYNNEI. The CDR3 DNA reads as TGTGCCAGCAGTGGACGCAGGGTCGCTGAAGCTTTCTTT. Residues: CASSGRRVAEAFF.